This T cell receptor beta chain was sequenced during a study of shared clonotypes between healthy human individuals. Study-level results: Clonotypes shared by all four sorted-subset donors had higher generation probabilities than non-shared clonotypes.

About this clone: Its antigen is unknown.

The healthy adult donors were HIV-negative and reported no recent acute infections or vaccinations. Measured with immunoSEQ multiplex PCR; TCRdb has only the in-frame clones, and not every one. The table lists over a million clones, about 80% of them singletons, with roughly 0.61% in the top ten. The receptor was isolated from a man aged 18 to 30 in good health. Some clones in this sample may be carry-over from other donors' samples. The sequencing sample was made of memory CD4+ T cells from PBMCs. Subset denoted: CD45RA-negative fraction.

The CDR3 loop reads CASSLTVYNEQFF. DNA of the CDR3: TGTGCCAGCAGCTTAACGGTCTACAATGAGCAGTTCTTC. The chain combines TRBV7-3 with TRBJ2-1; D gene unclear. V shed 0 bases and J shed 3 bases, with 3 bases lying between them. The CDR3 loop spans 13 amino acids. Germline loops: CDR1 SGHTA, CDR2 FQGTGA.